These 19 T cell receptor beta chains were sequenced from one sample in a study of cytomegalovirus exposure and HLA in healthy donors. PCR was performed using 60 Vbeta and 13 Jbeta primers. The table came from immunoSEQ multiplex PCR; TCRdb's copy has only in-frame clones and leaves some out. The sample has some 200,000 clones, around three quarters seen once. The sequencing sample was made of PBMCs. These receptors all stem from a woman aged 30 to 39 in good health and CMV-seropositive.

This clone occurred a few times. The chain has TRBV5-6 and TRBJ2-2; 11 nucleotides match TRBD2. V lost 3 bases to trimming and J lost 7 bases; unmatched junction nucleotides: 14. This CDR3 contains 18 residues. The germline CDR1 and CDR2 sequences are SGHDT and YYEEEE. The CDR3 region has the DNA TGTGCCAGCAGCTCTAACGGGGCTAGCGGGGGGCGTAGCGGGGAGCTGTTTTTT. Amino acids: CASSSNGASGGRSGELFF.

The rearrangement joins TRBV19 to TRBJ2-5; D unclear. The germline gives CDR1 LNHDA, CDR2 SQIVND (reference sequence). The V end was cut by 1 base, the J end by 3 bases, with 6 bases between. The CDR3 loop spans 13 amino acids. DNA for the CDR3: TGTGCCAGTAGTATAGGCCAGAAAGAGACCCAGTACTTC. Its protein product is CASSIGQKETQYF.

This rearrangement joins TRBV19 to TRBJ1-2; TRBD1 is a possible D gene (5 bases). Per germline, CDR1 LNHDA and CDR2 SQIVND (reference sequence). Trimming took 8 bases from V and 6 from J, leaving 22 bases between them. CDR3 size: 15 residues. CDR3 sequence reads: CASGIVGMGLNGYTF. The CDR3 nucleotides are TGTGCCAGTGGCATTGTCGGAATGGGACTGAATGGCTACACCTTC.

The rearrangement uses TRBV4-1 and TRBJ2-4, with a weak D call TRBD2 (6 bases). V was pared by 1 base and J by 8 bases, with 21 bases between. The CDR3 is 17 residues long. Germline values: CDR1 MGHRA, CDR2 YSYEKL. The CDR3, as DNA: TGCGCCAGCAGCCAAGTATGGGGAGGTTCCCCCTTAGACATTCAGTACTTC. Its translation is CASSQVWGGSPLDIQYF.

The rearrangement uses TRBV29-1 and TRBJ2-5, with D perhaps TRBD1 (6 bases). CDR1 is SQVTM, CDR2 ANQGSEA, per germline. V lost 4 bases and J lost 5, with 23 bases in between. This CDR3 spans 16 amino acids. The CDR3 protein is CSVALRGAGEWETQYF. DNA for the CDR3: TGCAGCGTTGCCTTGAGGGGCGCAGGGGAGTGGGAGACCCAGTACTTC.

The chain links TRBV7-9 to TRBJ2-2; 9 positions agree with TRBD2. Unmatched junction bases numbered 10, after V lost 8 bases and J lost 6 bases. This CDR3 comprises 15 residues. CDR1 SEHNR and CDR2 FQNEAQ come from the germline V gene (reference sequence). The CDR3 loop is CASGIAGEFSGELFF. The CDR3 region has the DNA TGTGCCAGCGGCATAGCGGGAGAGTTTTCCGGGGAGCTGTTTTTT.

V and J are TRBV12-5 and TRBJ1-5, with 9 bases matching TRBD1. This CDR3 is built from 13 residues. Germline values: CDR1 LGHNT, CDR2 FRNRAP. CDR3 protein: CVRDRECDQPQHF. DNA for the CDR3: TGTGTACGGGACAGGGAGTGCGACCAGCCCCAGCATTTT.

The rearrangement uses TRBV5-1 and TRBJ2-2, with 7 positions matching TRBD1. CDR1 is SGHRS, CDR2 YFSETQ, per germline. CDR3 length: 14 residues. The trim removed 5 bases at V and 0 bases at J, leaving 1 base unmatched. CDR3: CASRGQSNTGELFF. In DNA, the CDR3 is TGCGCCAGCAGGGGACAGTCGAACACCGGGGAGCTGTTTTTT.

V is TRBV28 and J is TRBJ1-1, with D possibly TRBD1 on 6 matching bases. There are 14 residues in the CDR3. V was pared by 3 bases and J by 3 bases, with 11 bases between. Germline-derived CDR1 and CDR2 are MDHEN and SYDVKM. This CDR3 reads CASSFAGGDTEAFF. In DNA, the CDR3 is TGTGCCAGCAGTTTCGCGGGGGGCGACACTGAAGCTTTCTTT.

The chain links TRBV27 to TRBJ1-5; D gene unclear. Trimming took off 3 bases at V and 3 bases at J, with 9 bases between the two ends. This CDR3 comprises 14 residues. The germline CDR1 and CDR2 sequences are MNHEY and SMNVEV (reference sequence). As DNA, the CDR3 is TGTGCCAGCAGTTTTGGAGGGCCCAATCAGCCCCAGCATTTT. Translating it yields CASSFGGPNQPQHF.

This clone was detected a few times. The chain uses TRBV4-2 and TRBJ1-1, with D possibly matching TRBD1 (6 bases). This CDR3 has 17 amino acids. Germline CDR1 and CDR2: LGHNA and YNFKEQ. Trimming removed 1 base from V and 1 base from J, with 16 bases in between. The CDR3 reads CASSQVGSRGANTEAFF. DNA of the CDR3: TGTGCCAGCAGCCAAGTTGGGTCGCGGGGGGCGAACACTGAAGCTTTCTTT.

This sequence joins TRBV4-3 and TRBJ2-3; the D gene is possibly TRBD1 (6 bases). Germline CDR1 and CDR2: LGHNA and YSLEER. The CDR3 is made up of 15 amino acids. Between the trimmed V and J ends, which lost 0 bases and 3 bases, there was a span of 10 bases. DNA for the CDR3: TGCGCCAGCAGCCAAGATCCCAGGGGAACAGATACGCAGTATTTT. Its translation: CASSQDPRGTDTQYF.

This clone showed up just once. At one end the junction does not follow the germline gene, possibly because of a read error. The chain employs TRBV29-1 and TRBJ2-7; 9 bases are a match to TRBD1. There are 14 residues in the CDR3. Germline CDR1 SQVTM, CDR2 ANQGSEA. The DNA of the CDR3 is TGCAGCGTCACCTTACCTTCCCGACAGGGGGTTCTTTTTTTC. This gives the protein CSVTLPSRQGVLFF.

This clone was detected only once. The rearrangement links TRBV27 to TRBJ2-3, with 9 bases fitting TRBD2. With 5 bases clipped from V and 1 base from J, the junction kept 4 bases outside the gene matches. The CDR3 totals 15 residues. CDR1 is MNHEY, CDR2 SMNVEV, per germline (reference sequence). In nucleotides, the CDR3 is TGTGCCAGCAGTCCGAAGCGGGGGGGCACAGATACGCAGTATTTT. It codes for CASSPKRGGTDTQYF.

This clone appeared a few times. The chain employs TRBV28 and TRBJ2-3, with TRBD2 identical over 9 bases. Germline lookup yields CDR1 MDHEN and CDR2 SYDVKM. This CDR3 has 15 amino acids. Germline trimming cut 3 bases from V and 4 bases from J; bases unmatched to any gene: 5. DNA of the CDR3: TGTGCCAGCAGTTTTTCTAGCGGGGTTTCAGATACGCAGTATTTT. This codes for CASSFSSGVSDTQYF.

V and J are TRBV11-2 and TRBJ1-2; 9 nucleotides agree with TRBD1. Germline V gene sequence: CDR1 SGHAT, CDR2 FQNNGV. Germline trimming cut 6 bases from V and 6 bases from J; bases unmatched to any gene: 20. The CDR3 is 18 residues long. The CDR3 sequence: CASRTVRDREQRDHGYTF. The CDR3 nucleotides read TGTGCCAGCAGGACCGTCCGGGACAGGGAGCAGAGGGACCATGGCTACACCTTC. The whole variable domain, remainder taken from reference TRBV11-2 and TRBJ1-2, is EAGVAQSPRYKIIEKRQSVAFWCNPISGHATLYWYQQILGQGPKLLIQFQNNGVVDDSQLPKDRFSAERLKGVDSTLKIQPAKLEDSAVYLCASRTVRDREQRDHGYTFGSGTRLTVV.

CDR3 sequence (DNA): TGTGCTAGTGGATCTTCCGGGACTCCCACAGATACGCAGTATTTT. This gives the protein CASGSSGTPTDTQYF. The rearrangement uses TRBV12-5 and TRBJ2-3; perhaps TRBD2 as D (6 bases). Germline assignment: CDR1 LGHNT and CDR2 FRNRAP. This CDR3 is 15 amino acids long. Trimming left V 6 bases short and J 2 bases short, with 15 bases between.

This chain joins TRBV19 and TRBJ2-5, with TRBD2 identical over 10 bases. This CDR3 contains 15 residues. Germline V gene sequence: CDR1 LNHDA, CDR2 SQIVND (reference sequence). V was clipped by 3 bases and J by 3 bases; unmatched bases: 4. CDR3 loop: CASSILTSGKETQYF. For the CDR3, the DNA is TGTGCCAGTAGTATTTTAACTAGCGGGAAAGAGACCCAGTACTTC.

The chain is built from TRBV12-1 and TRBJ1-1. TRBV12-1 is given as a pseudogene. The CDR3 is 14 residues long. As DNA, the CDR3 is TGTGCCAGCATGGCGGCACCGGAGGACACTGAAGCTTTCTTT. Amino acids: CASMAAPEDTEAFF.